These 20 T cell receptor beta chains were sequenced from one sample in a study of human T cells and chemical hapten exposure. TCRdb fed the RACE reads into MiXCR, producing one record per CDR3 protein. Of 40,000 or so distinct CDR3 sequences in the sample, 9% to 15% are singletons; the top ten hold around 2%. Time point described: pre-sensitization, week 0. This sample's treatment: therapeutic diphenylcyclopropenone sensitization with weekly scalp DPC. It was unfractionated whole blood from which total RNA was extracted. The sequences come from whole blood, collected in connection with sensitization to the hapten diphenylcyclopropenone (DPC). The receptors originated from a woman aged 40-49 years with alopecia areata. Some clones in this sample may be carry-over from other donors' samples.

In regard to this clonotype: This sequence may be a read error, since a much larger clone differs from it by one base. J is TRBJ1-1 and V is TRBV6-6; D uncertain. The CDR3 contains 11 residues. CDR1 MNHNY and CDR2 SVGAGI come from the germline V gene (reference sequence). Deletions cut 10 bases from V and 0 bases from J, with 6 bases between. Here the CDR3 DNA reads TGTGCCACCTGTATGAACACTGAAGCTTTCTTT. It codes for CATCMNTEAFF.

The CDR3 region is CALGIGVGARETQYF. The CDR3, as DNA: TGTGCCTTGGGGATTGGTGTGGGAGCTCGTGAGACCCAGTACTTC. The V and J genes are TRBV30 and TRBJ2-5; D is perhaps TRBD2 (5 bases). CDR1 is GTSNPN, CDR2 SVGIG, per germline (reference sequence). The CDR3 contains 15 residues. The germline V and J ends were trimmed by 7 bases and 5 bases, with 23 bases remaining between them.

In this sample, this clonotype turned up a few times. The gene calls are TRBV20-1 and TRBJ2-1; D possibly corresponds to TRBD2 (5 bases). The CDR3 has 16 residues. The ends were cut back, 0 bases at V and 2 bases at J, with 14 bases in the middle. CDR1 and CDR2 (germline): DFQATT, SNEGSKA (reference sequence). CDR3 bases: TGCAGTGCTAGAGATTTCTCCGGGAACCCCTACAATGAGCAGTTCTTC. This gives the protein CSARDFSGNPYNEQFF.

This clonotype was counted between two and nine times. The chain joins TRBV6-5 to TRBJ1-3, with 7 nucleotides matching TRBD1. This CDR3 has 15 residues. In germline, CDR1 is MNHEY, CDR2 SVGAGI. J was trimmed by 9 bases and V by 6 bases; bases with no gene match: 14. This CDR3 reads CASRDGGGGGSTIYF. Here the CDR3 DNA reads TGTGCCAGCAGGGACGGTGGTGGAGGGGGCAGCACCATATATTTT.

This clonotype occurred a few times. The chain recombines TRBV6-2 or TRBV6-3 with TRBJ2-7, with 9 bases fitting TRBD2. V lost 2 bases to trimming and J lost 2 bases; unmatched junction nucleotides: 10. The CDR3 totals 17 residues. CDR1 MNHEY and CDR2 SVGEGT come from the germline V gene. CDR3 sequence (DNA): TGTGCCAGCAGTTACAATCGACTAGCGGACTCTACCTACGAGCAGTACTTC. As protein: CASSYNRLADSTYEQYF.

J is TRBJ2-3 and V is TRBV29-1; 8 bases line up with TRBD1. The germline V gene has CDR1 SQVTM and CDR2 ANQGSEA. This CDR3 has 14 residues. Germline trimming cut 4 bases from V and 3 bases from J; bases unmatched to any gene: 6. The chain's CDR3 is CSVVPGGRTDTQYF. The CDR3, as DNA: TGCAGCGTTGTCCCAGGGGGCAGAACAGATACGCAGTATTTT.

This clonotype was recorded at least ten times. The chain has TRBV7-6 and TRBJ1-1, with D possibly TRBD1 on 6 matching bases. Trimming shortened V by 5 bases and J by 6 bases, and 13 bases separated the two germline ends. The CDR3 extends over 13 amino acids. From germline, CDR1 is SGHVS and CDR2 FNYEAQ. CDR3 loop: CASSVTGMAEAFF. The CDR3 DNA follows: TGTGCCAGCAGCGTCACAGGGATGGCTGAAGCTTTCTTT.

This clonotype was counted ten times or more. Written as DNA, the CDR3 is TGTGCCAGCAGCTTAGTTTATGCCCCGAACTATGGCTACACCTTC. It translates to CASSLVYAPNYGYTF. The chain links TRBV7-8 to TRBJ1-2, with D unclear. Germline lookup yields CDR1 SGHVS and CDR2 FQNEAQ. Deletions cut 1 base from V and 2 bases from J, with 11 bases between. This CDR3 spans 15 amino acids.

This clonotype was seen ten or more times. The genes are TRBV20-1 and TRBJ2-1, with 8 bases aligning to TRBD2. CDR3 size: 13 residues. The ends lost 7 bases at V and 9 bases at J; junction bases unmatched: 11. CDR1 and CDR2 (germline): DFQATT, SNEGSKA (reference sequence). CDR3 in amino acids: CSESEGLEGEQFF. The CDR3 DNA is TGCAGTGAGTCCGAGGGACTAGAAGGTGAGCAGTTCTTC.

The V call is TRBV6-5, the J call TRBJ2-3; tentatively, D is TRBD1 (5 bases). CDR3 length equals 13 residues. Trimming cost V 7 bases and J 4 bases, with 12 bases left between them. The germline V gene has CDR1 MNHEY and CDR2 SVGAGI. The CDR3 region has the DNA TGTGCCAGCACCTCAGGGATGGCAGATACGCAGTATTTT. As protein: CASTSGMADTQYF.

The sample holds many counts of this clonotype. V is TRBV7-8 and J is TRBJ1-2; D is unresolved. CDR1 is SGHVS and CDR2 is FQNEAQ in the germline V gene. V was pared by 5 bases and J by 4 bases, with 14 bases between. This CDR3 comprises 14 residues. The chain's CDR3 is CASSIPGVGYGYTF. CDR3 sequence (DNA): TGTGCCAGCAGCATCCCCGGGGTGGGCTATGGCTACACCTTC.

This clonotype was observed at least ten times. The rearrangement joins TRBV11-2 to TRBJ2-3, with D possibly being TRBD1 (6 bases). V was trimmed by 1 base and J by 2 bases, leaving 7 bases between them. Germline CDR1 SGHAT, CDR2 FQNNGV. The CDR3 has 14 residues. CDR3 sequence (DNA): TGTGCCAGCAGCTTAGCAGGGGACACAGATACGCAGTATTTT. Residues: CASSLAGDTDTQYF.

A remark on this clonotype: The germline gene is not matched at one end of the junction; a read error may be the cause. The rearrangement uses TRBV13 and TRBJ1-4; no clear D gene. The CDR3 has 15 amino acids. Germline-derived CDR1 and CDR2 are PRHDT and FYEKMQ (reference sequence). CDR3 loop: CASSLQEAGNEKPFF. The CDR3 nucleotides are TGTGCCAGCAGCTTACAGGAAGCGGGTAATGAAAAACCGTTTTTT.

The chain employs TRBV12-5 and TRBJ2-1, with unresolved D. Germline-derived CDR1 and CDR2 are LGHNT and FRNRAP. Trimming stripped 5 bases from V and 8 bases from J, with 13 bases between. This CDR3 spans 13 amino acids. The CDR3 DNA is TGTGCTAGTGGTCCACCGGCTCGCGATGAGCAGTTCTTC. Amino acid sequence: CASGPPARDEQFF.

This clonotype appeared many times. The gene calls are TRBV30 and TRBJ1-4, with TRBD1 matching 8 bases. Germline trimming cut 1 base from V and 5 bases from J; bases unmatched to any gene: 6. Germline V gene data show CDR1 as GTSNPN and CDR2 as SVGIG (reference sequence). CDR3 size: 15 residues. CDR3 sequence: CAWSGSGTGNEKLFF. The CDR3 DNA follows: TGTGCCTGGAGTGGATCCGGGACAGGCAATGAAAAACTGTTTTTT.

This clonotype was detected ten times or more. The V gene is TRBV13, the J gene TRBJ2-3; D gene uncertain. CDR3 length equals 14 residues. Trimming removed 1 base at V and 2 bases at J, with 7 bases between. Germline assignment: CDR1 PRHDT and CDR2 FYEKMQ (reference sequence). DNA of the CDR3: TGTGCCAGCAGCTTAGAAGCTAACACAGATACGCAGTATTTT. Its translation is CASSLEANTDTQYF.

This clonotype was seen at least ten times. The rearrangement links TRBV4-1 to TRBJ2-7; TRBD2 aligns across 10 bases. V gave up 4 bases and J gave up 0 bases; unmatched junction bases: 6. This CDR3 has 16 residues. From germline, CDR1 is MGHRA and CDR2 YSYEKL. The CDR3 DNA reads as TGCGCCAGCAGCCTAATAGCGGGGGGAAACTCCTACGAGCAGTACTTC. Protein product: CASSLIAGGNSYEQYF.

A few counts support this clonotype. V usage is TRBV28 and J usage is TRBJ2-1, with D tentatively TRBD2 (6 bases). V lost 8 bases to trimming and J lost 10 bases, with 21 bases between them. CDR3 length: 14 amino acids. Per the germline V gene, CDR1 is MDHEN and CDR2 is SYDVKM. CDR3: CASRLPRDFGEQFF. CDR3 bases: TGTGCCAGCCGTCTACCCCGGGACTTCGGGGAGCAGTTCTTC.

In this sample, this clonotype turned up many times. This chain connects TRBV7-2 to TRBJ2-7; 10 nucleotides line up with TRBD1. Germline V lookup: CDR1 SGHTA, CDR2 FQGNSA. CDR3 length: 14 amino acids. The V gene end was trimmed by 4 bases and the J gene end by 3 bases; junction bases not matched to a gene: 3. The CDR3 reads CASSSGQGYYEQYF. The CDR3 nucleotides are TGTGCCAGCAGCTCGGGACAGGGGTACTACGAGCAGTACTTC. The full variable domain, in which reference TRBV7-2 and TRBJ2-7 provide the parts outside the CDR3, is GAGVSQSPSNKVTEKGKDVELRCDPISGHTALYWYRQSLGQGLEFLIYFQGNSAPDKSGLPSDRFSAERTGGSVSTLTIQRTQQEDSAVYLCASSSGQGYYEQYFGPGTRLTVT.

This clonotype was seen a handful of times. The CDR3 coding sequence is TGTGCCAGCAGTTTGGGGGCCCCCACAGATACGCAGTATTTT. Protein sequence: CASSLGAPTDTQYF. The V gene is TRBV12-3 or TRBV12-4, the J gene TRBJ2-3, with D maybe TRBD1 (6 bases). This CDR3 is 14 amino acids long. Trimming took 3 bases from V and 2 from J, leaving 9 bases between them.